The 21 T cell receptor beta chains below come from one sample, sequenced in a study of blood T cell repertoires in COVID-19. Sequencing was performed with immunoSEQ multiplex PCR; in TCRdb, only in-frame clones are kept and a portion is missing. The table includes about 63,000 clones, 65% to 80% detected once. Sample: peripheral blood. These receptors were collected from a human donor in a cohort sampled during active COVID-19.

The genes are TRBV7-9 and TRBJ1-2, with D perhaps matching TRBD1 (5 bases). Trimming removed 5 bases from V and 6 bases from J, with 19 bases in between. The CDR3 length is 15 residues. From germline, CDR1 is SEHNR and CDR2 FQNEAQ (reference sequence). CDR3 residues: CASSPTWGGNHGYTF. The DNA of the CDR3 is TGTGCCAGCAGCCCAACGTGGGGGGGAAACCATGGCTACACCTTC.

This chain connects TRBV9 to TRBJ2-2; TRBD1 agrees at 7 bases. V trimming: 4 bases; J trimming: 6 bases; junction bases outside the gene matches: 12. CDR3 length: 16 amino acids. CDR1 SGDLS and CDR2 YYNGEE come from the germline V gene. The CDR3 sequence is CASSFRTGRGSGELFF. The CDR3 nucleotides are TGTGCCAGCAGCTTCAGGACAGGAAGAGGCTCCGGGGAGCTGTTTTTT.

In this sample, this clone turned up once. The chain links TRBV10-3 to TRBJ2-1; the match to TRBD2 covers 8 bases. CDR3 length equals 16 residues. J lost 7 bases, V lost 10 bases, and 18 bases had no gene match. The germline V gene has CDR1 ENHRY and CDR2 SYGVKD. DNA for the CDR3: TGTGCCACCGAACCGTCGGTAGCGGGACCCGGGAATGAGCAGTTCTTC. Amino acid sequence: CATEPSVAGPGNEQFF.

The chain combines TRBV24-1 with TRBJ1-5; the match to TRBD1 covers 9 bases. Germline loops: CDR1 KGHDR, CDR2 SFDVKD. The CDR3 length is 15 residues. Losses at the gene ends were 5 bases for V and 5 bases for J; bases not matched to a gene: 6. The CDR3 nucleotides are TGTGCCACCAGTGTTGGGGACAGGGAGCATCAGCCCCAGCATTTT. Translation gives CATSVGDREHQPQHF.

The rearrangement uses TRBV7-3 and TRBJ1-6, with TRBD1 as a possible D gene (5 bases). Germline lookup yields CDR1 SGHTA and CDR2 FQGTGA. The V end was cut by 5 bases, the J end by 8 bases, with 13 bases between. The length of the CDR3 is 14 residues. The CDR3, as DNA: TGTGCCAGCAGCGCTGGGGGGGTGGATTCACCCCTCCACTTT. This sequence encodes CASSAGGVDSPLHF.

This rearrangement joins TRBV2 to TRBJ1-4; no clear D. Trimming pared 5 bases from V and 8 bases from J, leaving 15 bases between. CDR3 length: 14 amino acids. From germline, CDR1 is SNHLY and CDR2 FYNNEI. CDR3 nucleotides: TGTGCCAGCAGTCTTACGGGGATGAAGGAAAAACTGTTTTTT. Encoded protein: CASSLTGMKEKLFF.

The gene calls are TRBV9 and TRBJ2-5; perhaps TRBD1 as D (7 bases). The CDR3 has 15 amino acids. From germline, CDR1 is SGDLS and CDR2 YYNGEE. V was cut by 3 bases and J by 5 bases, with 17 bases left in between. This CDR3 reads CASSGTGARGETQYF. Here the CDR3 DNA reads TGTGCCAGCAGCGGAACAGGGGCTCGGGGGGAGACCCAGTACTTC.

The gene calls are TRBV19 and TRBJ2-3, with 8 bases identical to TRBD2. CDR3 length equals 15 residues. The J segment lost 1 base and the V segment lost 4 bases, leaving 4 bases of the junction unmatched. Germline lookup yields CDR1 LNHDA and CDR2 SQIVND (reference sequence). The CDR3 DNA follows: TGTGCCAGTAGTAAGATAGCGGGACGCACAGATACGCAGTATTTT. This encodes CASSKIAGRTDTQYF.

This clone turned up a few times. This chain uses TRBV7-6 with TRBJ2-7; TRBD2 agrees at 10 bases. The CDR3 runs 14 residues. Germline assignment: CDR1 SGHVS and CDR2 FNYEAQ. V trimming: 4 bases; J trimming: 3 bases; junction bases outside the gene matches: 3. In DNA form, the CDR3 reads TGTGCCAGCAGCTCCGGACTAGCGGTCTACGAGCAGTACTTC. Translated, it gives CASSSGLAVYEQYF. Supplemented by reference TRBV7-6 and TRBJ2-7, the full variable domain reads GAGVSQSPRYKVTKRGQDVALRCDPISGHVSLYWYRQALGQGPEFLTYFNYEAQQDKSGLPNDRFSAERPEGSISTLTIQRTEQRDSAMYRCASSSGLAVYEQYFGPGTRLTVT.

This chain joins TRBV2 and TRBJ1-4, with 7 bases identical to TRBD1. With V trimmed by 0 bases and J by 3 bases, 13 bases remained unmatched. Germline assignment: CDR1 SNHLY and CDR2 FYNNEI. CDR3 size: 19 residues. In nucleotides, the CDR3 is TGTGCCAGCAGTGAAGCCCAGGGACAGTTTTCTTCAGCTAATGAAAAACTGTTTTTT. Its translation is CASSEAQGQFSSANEKLFF.

V usage is TRBV5-1 and J usage is TRBJ2-4; the D gene is possibly TRBD1 (6 bases). Germline lookup yields CDR1 SGHRS and CDR2 YFSETQ. The CDR3 loop spans 15 amino acids. V lost 0 bases to trimming and J lost 0 bases, with 7 bases between them. The CDR3, as DNA: TGCGCCAGCAGCTTGGTGGGACAAGCCAAAAACATTCAGTACTTC. Translation: CASSLVGQAKNIQYF.

The CDR3 nucleotides are TGTGCCAGCAGTTATGACAGCCTAACGGTAAATCAGCCCCAGCATTTT. This gives the protein CASSYDSLTVNQPQHF. The rearrangement links TRBV6-2 or TRBV6-3 to TRBJ1-5, with D maybe TRBD1 (5 bases). Germline-derived CDR1 and CDR2 are MNHEY and SVGEGT. Trimming left V 3 bases short and J 4 bases short, with 16 bases between. This CDR3 contains 16 residues.

The V gene is TRBV27, the J gene TRBJ1-5, with 12 bases fitting TRBD1. Looked up from germline, CDR1 is MNHEY and CDR2 is SMNVEV (reference sequence). This CDR3 contains 16 residues. Unmatched junction bases numbered 5, after V lost 2 bases and J lost 6 bases. The CDR3 coding sequence is TGTGCCAGCAGTTTACGGGGACAGGGGGCGGGTCAGCCCCAGCATTTT. It specifies CASSLRGQGAGQPQHF.

In this sample, this clone turned up once. V and J are TRBV11-3 and TRBJ2-7; 11 positions match TRBD2. Germline-derived CDR1 and CDR2 are SGHNT and YENEEA. The junction had 14 bases not matched to a gene; V was cut back by 1 base and J by 3 bases. This CDR3 contains 19 residues. This chain's CDR3 is CASSLALALAGEGNYEQYF. For the CDR3, the DNA is TGTGCCAGCAGCTTAGCCTTGGCACTAGCGGGAGAGGGGAACTACGAGCAGTACTTC.

CDR3 bases: TGTGCCAGCAGCCCGACCGGCGGGTGGGACTACGAGCAGTACTTC. Its protein is CASSPTGGWDYEQYF. The V gene is TRBV7-9, the J gene TRBJ2-7, with D maybe TRBD2 (5 bases). V was pared by 5 bases and J by 3 bases, with 17 bases between. The CDR3 consists of 15 residues. Germline values: CDR1 SEHNR, CDR2 FQNEAQ (reference sequence).

The table lists this clone with a count of one. The chain recombines TRBV7-9 with TRBJ2-3, with 10 bases fitting TRBD1. V dropped 5 bases and J dropped 3; count of bases not matched to a gene: 5. The CDR3 sequence is 15 residues long. In germline, CDR1 is SEHNR, CDR2 FQNEAQ (reference sequence). The CDR3 DNA reads TGTGCCAGCAGCCGACAGGGGGCGCTTACAGATACGCAGTATTTT. Translating gives CASSRQGALTDTQYF.

This chain uses TRBV29-1 with TRBJ2-2; a possible D gene is TRBD1 (6 bases). The CDR3 runs to 15 residues. The V gene's germline CDR1 is SQVTM and CDR2 ANQGSEA. Between the trimmed V and J ends, which lost 6 bases and 0 bases, there was a span of 14 bases. In DNA, the CDR3 is TGCAGCGTCGATCTGACAGGCGCGAACACCGGGGAGCTGTTTTTT. Translated: CSVDLTGANTGELFF.

The chain combines TRBV7-9 with TRBJ1-2; 8 positions match TRBD1. CDR1 is SEHNR, CDR2 FQNEAQ, per germline (reference sequence). The junction had 8 bases not matched to a gene; V was cut back by 4 bases and J by 7 bases. The CDR3 is made up of 14 amino acids. Here the CDR3 reads CASSSRTGSSGYTF. In nucleotides, the CDR3 is TGTGCCAGCAGCTCCCGGACAGGGTCGAGTGGCTACACCTTC.

This rearrangement joins TRBV19 to TRBJ2-2; TRBD1 matches at 10 bases. Germline values: CDR1 LNHDA, CDR2 SQIVND (reference sequence). The V gene end was trimmed by 3 bases and the J gene end by 7 bases; junction bases not matched to a gene: 5. The length of the CDR3 is 15 residues. In DNA, the CDR3 is TGTGCCAGTAGTATTGACAGGGGGCGGAGCGGGGAGCTGTTTTTT. This sequence encodes CASSIDRGRSGELFF.

V usage is TRBV24-1 and J usage is TRBJ2-3; D perhaps matches TRBD2 (5 bases). Germline V gene sequence: CDR1 KGHDR, CDR2 SFDVKD. This CDR3 contains 18 residues. With 1 base removed from V and 0 bases from J, the gap between germline ends came to 16 bases. This CDR3 is CATSDFWTEATSTDTQYF. For the CDR3, the DNA is TGTGCCACCAGTGATTTCTGGACGGAGGCTACTAGCACAGATACGCAGTATTTT.

The count of this clone is one. This sequence joins TRBV29-1 and TRBJ2-1; 7 nucleotides agree with TRBD1. The germline V gene has CDR1 SQVTM and CDR2 ANQGSEA. The CDR3 runs 11 residues. V lost 7 bases to trimming and J lost 11 bases; unmatched junction nucleotides: 8. CDR3 DNA: TGCAGCGCCACAACAGGGGTTCAGCAGTTCTTC. The encoded protein is CSATTGVQQFF.